The 30 T cell receptor beta chains in this list originate from one sample, sequenced in a study of neoadjuvant anti-PD-1 for oral cavity cancer. Sequencing used immunoSEQ multiplex PCR; TCRdb keeps in-frame clones, though not all of them. The table includes roughly 67,000 clones, around 83% detected once. The sequenced sample was PBMCs, obtained before nivolumab (anti-PD-1) treatment. The source of these receptors is a person aged 35-79 years with oral cavity squamous cell carcinoma.

This sequence joins TRBV11-2 and TRBJ2-5, with 15 bases aligning to TRBD2. V gave up 5 bases and J gave up 11 bases; unmatched junction bases: 9. Looked up from germline, CDR1 is SGHAT and CDR2 is FQNNGV. The length of the CDR3 is 15 residues. The CDR3 protein is CASSTGTSGGFGQYF. As DNA, the CDR3 is TGTGCCAGCAGCACTGGGACTAGCGGGGGGTTTGGTCAGTACTTC.

The V call is TRBV27, the J call TRBJ2-1; 10 nucleotides match TRBD2. The CDR3 covers 15 residues. Trimming took 5 bases from V and 9 from J; bases not matched to a gene: 10. Germline V gene data show CDR1 as MNHEY and CDR2 as SMNVEV (reference sequence). Written as DNA, the CDR3 is TGTGCCAGCAGTCTCAGCGGGAGGGCCGCGGTTGAGCAGTTCTTC. The encoded protein is CASSLSGRAAVEQFF.

The chain has TRBV6-1 and TRBJ1-5; no clear D gene. Deletions cut 4 bases from V and 4 bases from J, with 8 bases between. Germline V lookup: CDR1 MNHNS, CDR2 SASEGT. The CDR3 is made up of 13 amino acids. DNA for the CDR3: TGTGCCAGCAGTGCGCAGGAAAATCAGCCCCAGCATTTT. Translated, it gives CASSAQENQPQHF.

V is TRBV29-1 and J is TRBJ1-3, with 9 bases matching TRBD1. Germline V gene data show CDR1 as SQVTM and CDR2 as ANQGSEA. Losses at the gene ends were 7 bases for V and 3 bases for J; bases not matched to a gene: 4. The CDR3 contains 13 residues. In DNA form, the CDR3 reads TGCAGCGCTGGACAGGGGAATGGAAACACCATATATTTT. Protein sequence: CSAGQGNGNTIYF.

This clone has more than one count but fewer than ten. Here the CDR3 reads CATETGMNTEAFF. CDR3 in DNA: TGTGCCACCGAAACAGGGATGAACACTGAAGCTTTCTTT. This chain connects TRBV25-1 to TRBJ1-1, with D maybe TRBD1 (6 bases). The V and J ends lost 10 bases and 0 bases respectively, with 12 bases between them. The length of the CDR3 is 13 residues. Germline V gene sequence: CDR1 MGHDK, CDR2 SYGVNS. The full variable domain, rest sourced from reference TRBV25-1 and TRBJ1-1, is EADIYQTPRYLVIGTGKKITLECSQTMGHDKMYWYQQDPGMELHLIHYSYGVNSTEKGDLSSESTVSRIRTEHFPLTLESARPSHTSQYLCATETGMNTEAFFGQGTRLTVV.

The chain carries TRBV5-1 and TRBJ1-5, with TRBD1 matching over 10 bases. With V trimmed by 4 bases and J by 5 bases, 3 bases remained unmatched. CDR1 is SGHRS and CDR2 is YFSETQ in the germline V gene. The CDR3 is made up of 14 amino acids. CDR3 sequence: CASSPGTGDQPQHF. In nucleotides, the CDR3 is TGCGCCAGCAGCCCCGGGACAGGGGATCAGCCCCAGCATTTT.

The chain employs TRBV5-5 and TRBJ2-5; TRBD1 or TRBD2 may be the D gene (5 bases each). Germline V gene lookup returns CDR1 SGHKS and CDR2 YYEKEE (reference sequence). The CDR3 is made up of 12 amino acids. V shed 1 base and J shed 6 bases, with 7 bases lying between them. This chain's CDR3 is CASSLRGQTQYF. CDR3 in DNA: TGTGCCAGCAGCTTGAGGGGACAGACCCAGTACTTC.

The chain recombines TRBV2 with TRBJ2-2, with D possibly being TRBD1 (5 bases). The V gene lost 3 bases and the J gene lost 5 bases, with 7 bases spanning the gap. Per the germline V gene, CDR1 is SNHLY and CDR2 is FYNNEI. The CDR3 covers 13 residues. CDR3 sequence reads: CASSEQGTGELFF. In DNA form, the CDR3 reads TGTGCCAGCAGTGAGCAGGGAACCGGGGAGCTGTTTTTT.

The chain couples TRBV5-5 to TRBJ1-4; 8 nucleotides line up with TRBD1. Germline trimming cut 3 bases from V and 1 base from J; bases unmatched to any gene: 2. The CDR3 consists of 15 residues. Germline loops: CDR1 SGHKS, CDR2 YYEKEE (reference sequence). CDR3: CASSSTGGTNEKLFF. CDR3 sequence (DNA): TGTGCCAGCAGCTCAACAGGGGGAACTAATGAAAAACTGTTTTTT.

This sequence joins TRBV6-4 and TRBJ2-3; perhaps TRBD1 as D (6 bases). V was cut by 8 bases and J by 2 bases, with 23 bases left in between. Germline V gives CDR1 MRHNA, CDR2 SNTAGT. The CDR3 loop spans 17 amino acids. In nucleotides, the CDR3 is TGTGCCAGCTCACTCTTCCCAGGGGATGGTTCCACAGATACGCAGTATTTT. Its translation is CASSLFPGDGSTDTQYF.

V is TRBV7-2 and J is TRBJ2-5; 10 nucleotides match TRBD2. Trimming took 5 bases from V and 1 from J; bases not matched to a gene: 4. Germline V CDR1 and CDR2: SGHTA, FQGNSA. CDR3 length: 15 residues. As DNA, the CDR3 is TGTGCCAGCAGCCCCCGGACTAGCGGCCAAGAGACCCAGTACTTC. Encoded protein: CASSPRTSGQETQYF.

The J gene is TRBJ1-1, the V gene TRBV29-1; 7 nucleotides agree with TRBD1. V was pared by 7 bases and J by 4 bases, with 9 bases of the junction left unmatched. Per germline, CDR1 SQVTM and CDR2 ANQGSEA. The CDR3 is made up of 13 amino acids. Written as DNA, the CDR3 is TGCAGCGCCCGACAGGGTAGATTCACTGAAGCTTTCTTT. This encodes CSARQGRFTEAFF.

This chain uses TRBV4-1 with TRBJ1-2; no definite D call. V lost 3 bases and J lost 6, with 5 bases in between. Germline CDR1 and CDR2: MGHRA and YSYEKL. The CDR3 runs 11 residues. The chain's CDR3 is CASSHLHGYTF. The CDR3 DNA reads as TGCGCCAGCAGCCACTTACATGGCTACACCTTC.

The rearrangement links TRBV25-1 to TRBJ2-3; TRBD2 aligns across 14 bases. Germline assignment: CDR1 MGHDK and CDR2 SYGVNS. The CDR3 spans 15 residues. V shed 8 bases and J 4 bases; nucleotides not matched to a gene: 5. The DNA of the CDR3 is TGTGCCAGCCGGGGGACTAGCGGGGGTGCAGATACGCAGTATTTT. Residues: CASRGTSGGADTQYF.

This clone was seen just once. The chain links TRBV5-1 to TRBJ2-7; TRBD1 agrees at 10 bases. The CDR3 covers 13 residues. Germline lookup yields CDR1 SGHRS and CDR2 YFSETQ. J lost 6 bases, V lost 4 bases, and 4 bases had no gene match. CDR3: CASSRDRGGEQYF. The CDR3, as DNA: TGCGCCAGCAGCAGGGACAGGGGTGGCGAGCAGTACTTC. The complete variable domain, with remaining parts taken from reference TRBV5-1 and TRBJ2-7, reads KAGVTQTPRYLIKTRGQQVTLSCSPISGHRSVSWYQQTPGQGLQFLFEYFSETQRNKGNFPGRFSGRQFSNSRSEMNVSTLELGDSALYLCASSRDRGGEQYFGPGTRLTVT.

The chain is built from TRBV6-5 and TRBJ2-5, with D unclear. With 0 bases removed from V and 5 bases from J, the gap between germline ends came to 7 bases. Germline-derived CDR1 and CDR2 are MNHEY and SVGAGI. This CDR3 spans 13 amino acids. The CDR3 loop is CASSYSRLETQYF. CDR3 sequence (DNA): TGTGCCAGCAGTTACTCGAGGTTGGAGACCCAGTACTTC.

This chain uses TRBV27 with TRBJ2-3, with 7 bases aligning to TRBD2. CDR1 MNHEY and CDR2 SMNVEV come from the germline V gene (reference sequence). The V gene end was trimmed by 2 bases and the J gene end by 6 bases; junction bases not matched to a gene: 5. The CDR3 has 14 amino acids. CDR3 DNA: TGTGCCAGCAGTTTACTGCGGGGAGGGGATACGCAGTATTTT. Translating it yields CASSLLRGGDTQYF.

The chain uses TRBV2 and TRBJ2-7; 10 nucleotides align to TRBD1. Germline V gene data show CDR1 as SNHLY and CDR2 as FYNNEI. This CDR3 spans 14 amino acids. The V segment lost 6 bases and the J segment 7 bases; nucleotides outside the gene matches: 9. Here the CDR3 DNA reads TGTGCCAGCAGGAGCTCGGGACAGGGGAGGGAGCAGTACTTC. Its protein product is CASRSSGQGREQYF.

This clone was counted between two and nine times. This rearrangement joins TRBV5-6 to TRBJ1-4; 10 bases match TRBD1. CDR3 size: 16 residues. Germline CDR1 and CDR2: SGHDT and YYEEEE. The V gene end was trimmed by 4 bases and the J gene end by 5 bases; junction bases not matched to a gene: 8. The CDR3 DNA follows: TGTGCCAGCAGCCACGGACAGGGGGGAGGAAATGAAAAACTGTTTTTT. Its protein is CASSHGQGGGNEKLFF. Full variable domain (outside the CDR3, taken from reference TRBV5-6 and TRBJ1-4): DAGVTQSPTHLIKTRGQQVTLRCSPKSGHDTVSWYQQALGQGPQFIFQYYEEEERQRGNFPDRFSGHQFPNYSSELNVNALLLGDSALYLCASSHGQGGGNEKLFFGSGTQLSVL.

This clone was seen only once. This rearrangement joins TRBV10-1 to TRBJ2-7, with D tentatively TRBD2 (6 bases). Trimming took off 0 bases at V and 5 bases at J, with 14 bases between the two ends. The CDR3 sequence is 15 residues long. Germline CDR1 reads WNHNN; CDR2 reads SYGVQD (reference sequence). Here the CDR3 reads CASSESSGVNDEQYF. DNA of the CDR3: TGCGCCAGCAGTGAGTCGTCGGGAGTGAATGACGAGCAGTACTTC.

J is TRBJ1-3 and V is TRBV28, with D maybe TRBD1 (5 bases). CDR1 MDHEN and CDR2 SYDVKM come from the germline V gene. This CDR3 is built from 14 residues. Deletions cut 5 bases from V and 2 bases from J, with 10 bases between. CDR3: CASSGQGAGNTIYF. Written as DNA, the CDR3 is TGTGCCAGCAGTGGTCAGGGCGCTGGAAACACCATATATTTT.

V and J are TRBV10-3 and TRBJ2-1, with unresolved D. Germline values: CDR1 ENHRY, CDR2 SYGVKD. There are 13 residues in the CDR3. V was shortened by 7 bases and J by 8 bases, with 15 bases between the two germline ends. The chain's CDR3 is CAIKGSVVDEQFF. CDR3 bases: TGTGCCATCAAGGGATCCGTGGTAGATGAGCAGTTCTTC.

Regarding this clone: At one end, the junction sequence differs from germline, possibly due to a read error. The chain uses TRBV6-1 and TRBJ2-1; 10 bases are a match to TRBD2. The CDR3 is 15 residues long. CDR1 is MNHNS, CDR2 SASEGT, per germline. The CDR3: CASTPGQAYLAGGLF. DNA of the CDR3: TGTGCCAGCACTCCGGGACAGGCATATTTAGCGGGAGGACTCTTC.

This chain connects TRBV7-6 to TRBJ2-7; either TRBD1 or TRBD2 may supply D (6 bases each). In germline, CDR1 is SGHVS, CDR2 FNYEAQ. Deletions cut 5 bases from V and 6 bases from J, with 17 bases between. This CDR3 has 14 amino acids. CDR3 loop: CASSPGGRRGEQYF. CDR3 coding DNA: TGTGCCAGCAGCCCCGGGGGCAGGAGGGGCGAGCAGTACTTC.

The V call is TRBV5-1, the J call TRBJ1-2, with TRBD1 matching 8 bases. Germline CDR1 is SGHRS and CDR2 is YFSETQ. J gave up 7 bases and V 0 bases, and 11 bases lay outside the gene matches. The CDR3 consists of 16 residues. The chain's CDR3 is CASSLDLFRGRGGYTF. The CDR3 nucleotides read TGCGCCAGCAGCTTGGATCTCTTCAGGGGGCGGGGTGGCTACACCTTC.

In nucleotides, the CDR3 is TGCGCCAGCAGCCAGATACAGGGGTTGGGGGAAAAACTGTTTTTT. Translating gives CASSQIQGLGEKLFF. This chain joins TRBV4-1 and TRBJ1-4; the match to TRBD1 covers 7 bases. The CDR3 runs 15 residues. Germline CDR1 and CDR2: MGHRA and YSYEKL. V was pared by 3 bases and J by 8 bases, with 9 bases of the junction left unmatched.

The CDR3 loop is CASSSILYDRSYSFSSYNEQFF. The CDR3 nucleotides read TGCGCCAGCAGCTCAATCCTTTACGACAGGTCCTATAGTTTCAGCTCCTACAATGAGCAGTTCTTC. The chain couples TRBV5-1 to TRBJ2-1; D may be TRBD1 (6 bases). Between the trimmed V and J ends, which lost 3 bases and 0 bases, there was a span of 31 bases. Germline lookup yields CDR1 SGHRS and CDR2 YFSETQ. CDR3 length: 22 residues.

The V and J genes are TRBV29-1 and TRBJ1-1; D perhaps matches TRBD1 (5 bases). This CDR3 is 13 amino acids long. V lost 3 bases and J lost 1, with 9 bases in between. CDR1 is SQVTM and CDR2 is ANQGSEA in the germline V gene. The CDR3 region is CSVDPGWNTEAFF. CDR3 nucleotide sequence: TGCAGCGTTGATCCAGGGTGGAACACTGAAGCTTTCTTT. The variable domain in full, with the rest retrieved from reference TRBV29-1 and TRBJ1-1, is SAVISQKPSRDICQRGTSLTIQCQVDSQVTMMFWYRQQPGQSLTLIATANQGSEATYESGFVIDKFPISRPNLTFSTLTVSNMSPEDSSIYLCSVDPGWNTEAFFGQGTRLTVV.

The chain is built from TRBV11-2 and TRBJ2-2; 7 nucleotides line up with TRBD2. V shed 6 bases, J shed 2 bases, and the junction held 6 bases outside the gene matches. In germline, CDR1 is SGHAT, CDR2 FQNNGV. This CDR3 region has 15 residues. The CDR3 protein is CASSLRGGNTGELFF. CDR3 DNA: TGTGCCAGCAGTTTACGCGGGGGAAACACCGGGGAGCTGTTTTTT.

The chain uses TRBV7-3 and TRBJ1-1; a possible D gene is TRBD1 (5 bases). V lost 5 bases and J lost 0, with 10 bases in between. The germline V gene encodes CDR1 SGHTA and CDR2 FQGTGA. The CDR3 is 14 amino acids. The CDR3 here is CASSMTAMNTEAFF. The CDR3 coding sequence is TGTGCCAGCAGCATGACAGCTATGAACACTGAAGCTTTCTTT.